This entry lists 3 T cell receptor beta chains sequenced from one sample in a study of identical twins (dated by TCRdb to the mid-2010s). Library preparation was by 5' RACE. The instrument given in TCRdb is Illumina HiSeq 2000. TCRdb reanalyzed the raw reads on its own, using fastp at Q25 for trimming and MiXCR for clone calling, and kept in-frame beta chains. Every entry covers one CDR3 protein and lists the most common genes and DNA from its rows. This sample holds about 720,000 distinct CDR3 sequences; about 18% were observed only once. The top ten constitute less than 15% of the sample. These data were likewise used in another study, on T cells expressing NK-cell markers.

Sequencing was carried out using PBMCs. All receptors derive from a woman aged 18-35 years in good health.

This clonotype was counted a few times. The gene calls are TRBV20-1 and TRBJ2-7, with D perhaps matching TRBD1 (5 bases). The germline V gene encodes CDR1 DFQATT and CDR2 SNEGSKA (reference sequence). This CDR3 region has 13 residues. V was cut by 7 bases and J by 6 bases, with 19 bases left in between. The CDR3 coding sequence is TGCAGTGTGGGCAGGGAAAAATTCTCCGAGCAGTACTTC. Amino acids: CSVGREKFSEQYF.

CDR3 in amino acids: CASSQSWQRNEQFF. The CDR3 DNA follows: TGTGCCAGCAGCCAAAGTTGGCAACGTAATGAGCAGTTCTTC. This chain connects TRBV7-2 to TRBJ2-1, with unresolved D. Per the germline V gene, CDR1 is SGHTA and CDR2 is FQGNSA. Trimming pared 5 bases from V and 7 bases from J, leaving 15 bases between. CDR3 size: 14 residues.

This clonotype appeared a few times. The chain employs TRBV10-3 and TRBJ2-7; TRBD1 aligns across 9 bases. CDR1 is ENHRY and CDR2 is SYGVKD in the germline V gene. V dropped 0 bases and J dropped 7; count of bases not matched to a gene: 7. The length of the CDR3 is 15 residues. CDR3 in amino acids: CAISESGDRVEEQYF. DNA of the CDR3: TGTGCCATCAGTGAGTCAGGGGACAGGGTGGAAGAGCAGTACTTC.